The T cell receptor beta chain described here comes from a study of blood T cell repertoires in COVID-19. Turning to the study itself: From the United States, Italy and Spain came samples of acute and convalescent COVID-19. Sources were T cells, B-cell-depleted T cells, or PBMCs; the material itself was cDNA or gDNA.

As processed by the authors: It was from reference gene primer amplification that nucleated cell counts were estimated. The assay was immunoSEQ multiplex PCR, and TCRdb's table has in-frame clones only and misses some. For V, J and clone size, that table is used; D and trimming come from the DNA. The sample includes 90,000 to 110,000 clones, around 83% of them seen just once. On this clone: The DNA is omitted, as the CDR3 cannot be located on it reliably, and the CDR3 follows TCRdb's listing.

A total of 13 residues make up the CDR3, ends included. CDR1 and CDR2 from the germline V gene are SNHLY and FYNNEI. This sequence originates from a woman older than 75 with acute or convalescent COVID-19. This chain uses TRBV2 with TRBJ1-4. The sequenced material came from peripheral blood. The chain's CDR3 is CASSLNRRENCFF.